This record looks at one T cell receptor (beta chain) sequence and its context. A much larger clonotype is one base distant, so this may be a read error. These data belong to a study of identical twins. One entry per CDR3 protein, called by TCRdb with MiXCR from the 5' RACE reads. Of about 210,000 distinct CDR3 sequences listed, roughly 10% are singletons. Germline V gene sequence: CDR1 DFQATT, CDR2 SNEGSKA (reference sequence). The CDR3 sequence is 13 residues long. This sequence joins TRBV20-1 and TRBJ2-7; no definite D call. The sequenced sample was memory (CD45RO+) T cells sorted from blood. The receptor comes from a young woman in good health. CDR3 DNA sequence: TGCAGTGCTAGTCTATCGCGGAGCTACGAGCAGTGCTTC. As protein: CSASLSRSYEQCF.